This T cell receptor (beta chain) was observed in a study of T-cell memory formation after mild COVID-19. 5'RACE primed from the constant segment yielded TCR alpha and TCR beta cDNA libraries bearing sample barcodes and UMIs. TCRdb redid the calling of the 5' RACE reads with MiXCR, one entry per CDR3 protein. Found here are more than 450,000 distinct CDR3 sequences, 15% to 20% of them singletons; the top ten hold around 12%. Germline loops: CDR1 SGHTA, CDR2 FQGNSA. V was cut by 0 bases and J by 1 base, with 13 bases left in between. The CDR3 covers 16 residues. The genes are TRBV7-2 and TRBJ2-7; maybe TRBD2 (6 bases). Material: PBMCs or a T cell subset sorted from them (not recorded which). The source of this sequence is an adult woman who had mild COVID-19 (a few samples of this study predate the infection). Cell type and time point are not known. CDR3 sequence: CASSLAHAGRSYEQYF. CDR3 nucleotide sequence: TGTGCCAGCAGCTTAGCCCACGCGGGAAGGTCCTACGAGCAGTACTTC.